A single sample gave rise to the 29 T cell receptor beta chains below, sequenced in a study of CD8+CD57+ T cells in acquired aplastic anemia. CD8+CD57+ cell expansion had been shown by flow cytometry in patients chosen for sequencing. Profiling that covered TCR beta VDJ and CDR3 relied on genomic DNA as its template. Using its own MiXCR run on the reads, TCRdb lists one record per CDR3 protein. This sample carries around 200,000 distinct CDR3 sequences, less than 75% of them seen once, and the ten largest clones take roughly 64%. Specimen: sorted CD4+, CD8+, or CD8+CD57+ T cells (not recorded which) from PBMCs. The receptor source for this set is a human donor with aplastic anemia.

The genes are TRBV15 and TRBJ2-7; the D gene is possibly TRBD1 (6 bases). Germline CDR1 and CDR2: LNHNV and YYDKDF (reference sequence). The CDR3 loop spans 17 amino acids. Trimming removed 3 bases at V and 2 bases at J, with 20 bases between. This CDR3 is CATSSPQPRGFPYEQYF. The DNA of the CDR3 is TGTGCCACCAGCAGCCCACAACCCAGGGGTTTCCCCTACGAGCAGTACTTC.

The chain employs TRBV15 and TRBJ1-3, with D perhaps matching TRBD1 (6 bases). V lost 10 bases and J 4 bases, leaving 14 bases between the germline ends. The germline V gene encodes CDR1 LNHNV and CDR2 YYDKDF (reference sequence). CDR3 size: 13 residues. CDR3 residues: CAISTGKGNTIYF. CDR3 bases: TGTGCCATAAGCACAGGGAAAGGAAACACCATATATTTT.

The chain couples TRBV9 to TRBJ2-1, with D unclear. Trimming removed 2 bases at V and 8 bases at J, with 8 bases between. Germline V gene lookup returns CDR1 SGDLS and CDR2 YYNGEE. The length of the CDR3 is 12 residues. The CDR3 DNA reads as TGTGCCAGCAGCGTGGGTGGGGATGAGCAGTTCTTC. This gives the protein CASSVGGDEQFF. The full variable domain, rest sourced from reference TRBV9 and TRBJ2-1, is DSGVTQTPKHLITATGQRVTLRCSPRSGDLSVYWYQQSLDQGLQFLIQYYNGEERAKGNILERFSAQQFPDLHSELNLSSLELGDSALYFCASSVGGDEQFFGPGTRLTVL.

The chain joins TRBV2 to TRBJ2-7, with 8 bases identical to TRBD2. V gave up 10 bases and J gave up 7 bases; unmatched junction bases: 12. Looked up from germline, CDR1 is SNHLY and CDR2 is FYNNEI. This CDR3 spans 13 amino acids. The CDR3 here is CAILLRGAGEQYF. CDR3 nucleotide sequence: TGTGCCATACTCTTGCGGGGGGCCGGGGAGCAGTACTTC.

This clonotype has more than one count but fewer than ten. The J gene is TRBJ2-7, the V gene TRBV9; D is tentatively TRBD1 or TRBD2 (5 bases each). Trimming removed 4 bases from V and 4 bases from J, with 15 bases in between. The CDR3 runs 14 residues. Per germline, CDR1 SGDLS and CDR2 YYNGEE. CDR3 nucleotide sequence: TGTGCCAGCAGCACAGACCTCGGGGCATACGAGCAGTACTTC. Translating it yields CASSTDLGAYEQYF.

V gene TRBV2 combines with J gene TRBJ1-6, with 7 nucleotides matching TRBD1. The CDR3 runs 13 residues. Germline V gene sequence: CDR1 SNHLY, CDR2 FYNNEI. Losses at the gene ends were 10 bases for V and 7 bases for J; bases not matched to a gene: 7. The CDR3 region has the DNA TGTGCCATCTCCGGGACAGAGAATTCACCCCTCCACTTT. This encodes CAISGTENSPLHF.

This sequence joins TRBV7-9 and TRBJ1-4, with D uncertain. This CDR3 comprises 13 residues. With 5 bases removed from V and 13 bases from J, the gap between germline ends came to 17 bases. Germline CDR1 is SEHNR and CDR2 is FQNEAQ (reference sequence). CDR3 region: CASSQPTVPLLFF. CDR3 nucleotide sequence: TGTGCCAGCAGCCAACCGACCGTACCACTACTGTTTTTT.

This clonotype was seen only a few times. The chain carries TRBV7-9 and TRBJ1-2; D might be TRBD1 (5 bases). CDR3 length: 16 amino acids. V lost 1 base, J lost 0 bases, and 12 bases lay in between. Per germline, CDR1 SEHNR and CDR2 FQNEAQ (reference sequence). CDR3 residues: CASSLGTGEANYGYTF. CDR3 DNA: TGTGCCAGCAGCTTAGGAACAGGCGAAGCTAACTATGGCTACACCTTC.

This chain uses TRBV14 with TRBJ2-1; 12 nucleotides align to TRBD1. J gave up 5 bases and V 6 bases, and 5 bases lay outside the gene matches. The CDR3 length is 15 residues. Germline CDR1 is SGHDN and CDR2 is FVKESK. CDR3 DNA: TGTGCCAGCAGTTGGGGACAGGGGGCGAACAATGAGCAGTTCTTC. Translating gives CASSWGQGANNEQFF. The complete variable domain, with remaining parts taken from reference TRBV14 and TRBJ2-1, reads EAGVTQFPSHSVIEKGQTVTLRCDPISGHDNLYWYRRVMGKEIKFLLHFVKESKQDESGMPNNRFLAERTGGTYSTLKVQPAELEDSGVYFCASSWGQGANNEQFFGPGTRLTVL.

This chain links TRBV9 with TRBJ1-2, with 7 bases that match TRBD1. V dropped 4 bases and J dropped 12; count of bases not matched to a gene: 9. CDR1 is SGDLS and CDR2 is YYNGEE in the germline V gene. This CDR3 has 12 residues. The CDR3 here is CASSQGTVGHTF. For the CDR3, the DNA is TGTGCCAGCAGCCAAGGGACAGTAGGCCACACCTTC.

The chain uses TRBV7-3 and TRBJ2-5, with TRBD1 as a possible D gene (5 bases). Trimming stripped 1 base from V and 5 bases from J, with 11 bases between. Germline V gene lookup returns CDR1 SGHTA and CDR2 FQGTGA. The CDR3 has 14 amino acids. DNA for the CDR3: TGTGCCAGCAGCTTAAACGGCAGGGTGGAGACCCAGTACTTC. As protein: CASSLNGRVETQYF.

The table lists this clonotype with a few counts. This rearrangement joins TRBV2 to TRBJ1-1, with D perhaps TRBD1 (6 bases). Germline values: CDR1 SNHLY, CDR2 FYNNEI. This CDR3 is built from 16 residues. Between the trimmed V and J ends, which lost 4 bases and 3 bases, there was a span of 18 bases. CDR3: CASSAQGSRSDTEAFF. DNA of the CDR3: TGTGCCAGCAGTGCGCAGGGGTCACGATCGGACACTGAAGCTTTCTTT.

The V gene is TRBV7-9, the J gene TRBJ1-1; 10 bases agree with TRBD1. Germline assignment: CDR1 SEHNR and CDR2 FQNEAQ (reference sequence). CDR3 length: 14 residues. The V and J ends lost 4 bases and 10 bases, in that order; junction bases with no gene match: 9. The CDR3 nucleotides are TGTGCCAGCAGCTGGGACAGGGGTGAAGAGGTAGCTTTCTTT. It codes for CASSWDRGEEVAFF.

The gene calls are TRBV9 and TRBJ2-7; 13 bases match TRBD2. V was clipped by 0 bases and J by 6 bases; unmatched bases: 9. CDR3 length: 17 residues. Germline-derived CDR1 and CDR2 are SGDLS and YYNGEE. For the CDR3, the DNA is TGTGCCAGCAGCGTAGTGGGGGGGGGACTAGCGGGGAGCGAGCAGTACTTC. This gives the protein CASSVVGGGLAGSEQYF.

The CDR3 protein is CASSLTKLDTQYF. The CDR3 DNA follows: TGTGCCAGCAGCCTGACGAAACTCGATACGCAGTATTTT. V gene TRBV7-6 combines with J gene TRBJ2-3; D unclear. V lost 5 bases, J lost 6 bases, and 12 bases lay in between. This CDR3 spans 13 amino acids. The germline V gene encodes CDR1 SGHVS and CDR2 FNYEAQ.

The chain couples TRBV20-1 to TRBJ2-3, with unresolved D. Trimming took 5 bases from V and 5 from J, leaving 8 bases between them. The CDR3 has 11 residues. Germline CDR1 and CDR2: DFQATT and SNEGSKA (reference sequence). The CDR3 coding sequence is TGCAGTGCTGGCCCAAGAGATACGCAGTATTTT. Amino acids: CSAGPRDTQYF.

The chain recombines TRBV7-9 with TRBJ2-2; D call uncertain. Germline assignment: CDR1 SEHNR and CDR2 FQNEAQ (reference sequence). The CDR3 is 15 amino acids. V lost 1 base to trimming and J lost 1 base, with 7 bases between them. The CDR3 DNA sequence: TGTGCCAGCAGCTTAGTCCCCCTGAACACCGGGGAGCTGTTTTTT. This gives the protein CASSLVPLNTGELFF.

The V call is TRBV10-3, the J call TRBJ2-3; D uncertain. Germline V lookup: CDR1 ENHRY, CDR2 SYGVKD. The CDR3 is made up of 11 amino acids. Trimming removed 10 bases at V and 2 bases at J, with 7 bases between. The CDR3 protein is CATTDTDTQYF. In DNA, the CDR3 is TGTGCCACGACCGACACAGATACGCAGTATTTT.

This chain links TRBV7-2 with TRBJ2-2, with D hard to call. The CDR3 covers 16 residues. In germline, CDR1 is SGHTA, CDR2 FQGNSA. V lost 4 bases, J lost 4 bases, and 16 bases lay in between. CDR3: CASSSTPSRSTGELFF. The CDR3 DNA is TGTGCCAGCAGCTCCACCCCCTCTAGGAGCACCGGGGAGCTGTTTTTT.

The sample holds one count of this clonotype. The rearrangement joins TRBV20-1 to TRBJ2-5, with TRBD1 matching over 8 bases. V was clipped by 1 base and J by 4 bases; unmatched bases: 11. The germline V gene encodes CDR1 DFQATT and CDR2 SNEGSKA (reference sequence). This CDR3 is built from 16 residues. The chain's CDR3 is CSARVGTGGIGETQYF. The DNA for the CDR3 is TGCAGTGCTAGAGTCGGGACAGGCGGAATAGGAGAGACCCAGTACTTC.

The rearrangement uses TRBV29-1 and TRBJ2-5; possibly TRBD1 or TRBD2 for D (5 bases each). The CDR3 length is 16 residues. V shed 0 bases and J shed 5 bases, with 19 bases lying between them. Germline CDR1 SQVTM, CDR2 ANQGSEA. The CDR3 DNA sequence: TGCAGCGTTGAAGATTATGAGGGGAATGACCTGGAGACCCAGTACTTC. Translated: CSVEDYEGNDLETQYF.

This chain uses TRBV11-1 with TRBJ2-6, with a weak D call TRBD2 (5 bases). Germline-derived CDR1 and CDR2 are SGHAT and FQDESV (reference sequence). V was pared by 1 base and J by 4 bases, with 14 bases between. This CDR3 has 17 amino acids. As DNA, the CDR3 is TGTGCCAGCAGCTTAGTAGGTGTGGGAGCAGGGGCCAACGTCCTGACTTTC. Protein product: CASSLVGVGAGANVLTF.

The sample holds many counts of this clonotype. The CDR3 DNA reads TGTGCCAGCAGCCCCTACCGCGAGGCATACACAGATACGCAGTATTTT. This gives the protein CASSPYREAYTDTQYF. The chain carries TRBV9 and TRBJ2-3; D is undetermined. CDR1 is SGDLS and CDR2 is YYNGEE in the germline V gene. Trimming took 4 bases from V and 2 from J, leaving 17 bases between them. The CDR3 runs to 16 residues.

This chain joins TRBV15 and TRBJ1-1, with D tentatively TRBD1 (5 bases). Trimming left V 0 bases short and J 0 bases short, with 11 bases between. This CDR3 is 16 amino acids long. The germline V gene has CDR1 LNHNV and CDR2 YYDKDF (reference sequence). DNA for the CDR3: TGTGCCACCAGCAGAGATTTGGGGCAGCTGAACACTGAAGCTTTCTTT. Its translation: CATSRDLGQLNTEAFF.

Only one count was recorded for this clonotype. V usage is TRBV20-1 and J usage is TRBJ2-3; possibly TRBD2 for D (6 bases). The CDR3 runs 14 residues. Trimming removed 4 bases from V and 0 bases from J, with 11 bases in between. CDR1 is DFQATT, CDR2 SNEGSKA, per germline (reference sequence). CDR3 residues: CSANSGASTDTQYF. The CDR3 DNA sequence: TGCAGTGCTAATAGCGGAGCTAGCACAGATACGCAGTATTTT.

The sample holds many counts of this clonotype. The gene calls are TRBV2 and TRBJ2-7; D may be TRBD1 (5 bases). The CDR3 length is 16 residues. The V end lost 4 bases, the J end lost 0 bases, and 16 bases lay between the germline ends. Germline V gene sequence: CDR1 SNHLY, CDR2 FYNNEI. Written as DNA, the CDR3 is TGTGCCAGCAGTGGGTACGCAGGGTCCTCCTCCTACGAGCAGTACTTC. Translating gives CASSGYAGSSSYEQYF.

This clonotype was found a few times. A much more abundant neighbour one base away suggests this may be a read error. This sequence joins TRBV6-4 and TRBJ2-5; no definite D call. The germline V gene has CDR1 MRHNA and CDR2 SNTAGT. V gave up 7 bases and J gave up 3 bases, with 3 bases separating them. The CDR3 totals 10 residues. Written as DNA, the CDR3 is TGTGCCAGCACGGAAGAGACCCAGTACTTC. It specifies CASTEETQYF.

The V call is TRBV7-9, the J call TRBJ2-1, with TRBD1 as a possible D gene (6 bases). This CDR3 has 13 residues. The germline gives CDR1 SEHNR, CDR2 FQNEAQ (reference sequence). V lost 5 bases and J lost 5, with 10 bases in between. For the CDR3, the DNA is TGTGCCAGCAGCCTGGACAGAGACAATGAGCAGTTCTTC. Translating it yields CASSLDRDNEQFF.

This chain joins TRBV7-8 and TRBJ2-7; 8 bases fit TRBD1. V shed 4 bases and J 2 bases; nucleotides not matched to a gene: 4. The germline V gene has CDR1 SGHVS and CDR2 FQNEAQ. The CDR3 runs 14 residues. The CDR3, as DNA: TGTGCCAGCAGCTCGGACAGGGCGCCCTACGAGCAGTACTTC. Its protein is CASSSDRAPYEQYF.